This entry concerns a single TCR beta chain. No antigen is known for it. Per-base quality was not reported, and no clone a single base away is much larger than it. The protocol used for the library was RT-PCR. Sequenced on an Illumina HiSeq 2500. TCRdb itself trimmed the public reads at Q25 with fastp, ran MiXCR and retained productive beta chains. Identical CDR3 protein sequences are pooled into one entry, listed with their most common genes and DNA. This sample has hundreds of thousands of distinct CDR3 sequences in its table, and approximately 21% of those were observed once. 10% of the sample lies in the top ten. The V end loses 3 bases and the J end loses 2 bases, and a stretch of 15 bases separates them. Reading the germline V gene (reference sequence) gives CDR1 DFQATT and CDR2 SNEGSKA. The CDR3 numbers 15 residues from cysteine through phenylalanine. The DNA shown is the 45-base CDR3, in frame from base 1.

The sample is drawn from a study of response to subunit inactivated influenza vaccine (dated by TCRdb to the late 2010s). Study-level background: Deep quantitative T cell receptor repertoire profiling was used in the study to track responses to a trivalent subunit inactivated influenza vaccine.

Summary of the overall study and its limitations: It was suggested by the authors that each seasonal influenza vaccination may recruit only a limited number of new T cells.

Recombination linked TRBV20-1 to TRBJ2-3; the D gene could be TRBD1 or TRBD2, each one agreeing over 7 bases. Sequences were derived from PBMCs from blood, sampled 21 months after vaccination. The origin of this receptor is a man aged 50 to 69 who received an inactivated influenza vaccine. Donor details come from another sample of the same person, matched by shared clones. The encoded CDR3 is CSASRGTTNTDTQYF. In nucleotide form, the sequence is TGCAGTGCTAGCAGGGGGACTACTAACACAGATACGCAGTATTTT.